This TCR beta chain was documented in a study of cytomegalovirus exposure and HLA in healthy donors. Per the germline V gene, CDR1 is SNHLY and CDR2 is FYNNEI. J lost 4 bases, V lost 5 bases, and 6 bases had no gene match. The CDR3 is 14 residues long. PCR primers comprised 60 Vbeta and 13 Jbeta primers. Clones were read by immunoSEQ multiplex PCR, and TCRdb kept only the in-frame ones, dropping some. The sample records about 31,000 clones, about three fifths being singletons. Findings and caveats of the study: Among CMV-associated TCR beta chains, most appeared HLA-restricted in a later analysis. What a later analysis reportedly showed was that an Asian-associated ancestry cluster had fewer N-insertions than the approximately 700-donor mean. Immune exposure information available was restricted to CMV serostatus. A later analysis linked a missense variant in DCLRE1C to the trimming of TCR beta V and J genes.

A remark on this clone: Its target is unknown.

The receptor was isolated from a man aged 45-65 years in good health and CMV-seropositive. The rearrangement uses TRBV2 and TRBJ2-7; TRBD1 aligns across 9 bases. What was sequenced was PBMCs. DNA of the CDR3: TGTGCCAGCAGTCTCCGGGACAGGGTATACGAGCAGTACTTC. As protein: CASSLRDRVYEQYF.